What follows is one T cell receptor (beta chain) and its context. Method: immunoSEQ multiplex PCR; TCRdb's copy keeps in-frame clones and lacks some. The sample holds nearly 1 million clones, about three quarters seen once. These data come from a study of shared clonotypes between healthy human individuals. Germline V gene lookup returns CDR1 SGHTA and CDR2 FQGNSA. This CDR3 has 13 amino acids. Trimming left V 3 bases short and J 7 bases short, with 13 bases between. Donors were healthy HIV-negative adults without recent acute infections or vaccinations. J is TRBJ2-7 and V is TRBV7-2; D assignment may be TRBD1 or TRBD2 (5 bases each). The material sequenced was memory CD4+ T cells sorted from blood. Indicated subset: CD45RA-negative fraction. This receptor was identified in a man between 18 and 35 years old in good health. CDR3 loop: CASSFFGAKEQYF. The CDR3 coding sequence is TGTGCCAGCAGCTTTTTCGGGGCTAAGGAGCAGTACTTC. Filled out from reference TRBV7-2 and TRBJ2-7, the complete variable domain reads GAGVSQSPSNKVTEKGKDVELRCDPISGHTALYWYRQSLGQGLEFLIYFQGNSAPDKSGLPSDRFSAERTGGSVSTLTIQRTQQEDSAVYLCASSFFGAKEQYFGPGTRLTVT.